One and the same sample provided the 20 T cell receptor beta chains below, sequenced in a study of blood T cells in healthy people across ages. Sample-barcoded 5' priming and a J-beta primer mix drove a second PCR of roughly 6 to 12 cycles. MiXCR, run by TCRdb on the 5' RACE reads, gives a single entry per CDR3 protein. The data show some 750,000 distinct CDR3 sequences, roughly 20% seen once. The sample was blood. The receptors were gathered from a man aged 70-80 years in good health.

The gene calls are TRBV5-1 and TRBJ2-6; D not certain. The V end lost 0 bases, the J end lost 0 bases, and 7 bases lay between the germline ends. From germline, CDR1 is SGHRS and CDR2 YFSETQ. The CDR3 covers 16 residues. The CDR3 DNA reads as TGCGCCAGCAGCTTGGTAAGGGTCTCTGGGGCCAACGTCCTGACTTTC. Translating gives CASSLVRVSGANVLTF.

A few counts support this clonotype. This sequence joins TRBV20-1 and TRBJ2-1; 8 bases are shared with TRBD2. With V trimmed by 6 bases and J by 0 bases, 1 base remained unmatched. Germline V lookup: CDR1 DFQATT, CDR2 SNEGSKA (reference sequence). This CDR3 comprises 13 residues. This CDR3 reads CSAGTSSYNEQFF. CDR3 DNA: TGCAGTGCCGGGACTAGCTCCTACAATGAGCAGTTCTTC.

The CDR3 loop is CASSLATGHPTNEQFF. The CDR3 nucleotides are TGTGCCAGCAGCTTAGCGACGGGCCATCCCACCAATGAGCAGTTCTTC. The chain couples TRBV7-2 to TRBJ2-1; D uncertain. V shed 0 bases and J shed 6 bases, with 15 bases lying between them. CDR3 length equals 16 residues. Per the germline V gene, CDR1 is SGHTA and CDR2 is FQGNSA.

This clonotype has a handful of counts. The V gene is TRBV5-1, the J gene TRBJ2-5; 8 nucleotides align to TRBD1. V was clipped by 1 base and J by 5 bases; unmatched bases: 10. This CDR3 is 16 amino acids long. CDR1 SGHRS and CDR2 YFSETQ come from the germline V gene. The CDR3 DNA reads TGCGCCAGCAGCTTGTACGGGACAGGCCTCCGGGAGACCCAGTACTTC. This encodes CASSLYGTGLRETQYF.

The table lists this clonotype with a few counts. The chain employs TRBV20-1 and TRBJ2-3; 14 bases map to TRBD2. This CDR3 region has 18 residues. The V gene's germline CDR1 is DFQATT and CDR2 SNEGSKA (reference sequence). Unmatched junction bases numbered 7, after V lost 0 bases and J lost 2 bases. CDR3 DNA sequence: TGCAGTGCTAGAGATAGGGGACTAGCGGGAGCGATCACAGATACGCAGTATTTT. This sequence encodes CSARDRGLAGAITDTQYF.

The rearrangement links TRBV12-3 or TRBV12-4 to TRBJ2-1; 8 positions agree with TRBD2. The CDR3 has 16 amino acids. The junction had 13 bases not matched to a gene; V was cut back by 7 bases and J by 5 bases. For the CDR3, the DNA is TGTGCCAGCACCCCCCGGGCTAGCGGGCTGAACAATGAGCAGTTCTTC. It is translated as CASTPRASGLNNEQFF.

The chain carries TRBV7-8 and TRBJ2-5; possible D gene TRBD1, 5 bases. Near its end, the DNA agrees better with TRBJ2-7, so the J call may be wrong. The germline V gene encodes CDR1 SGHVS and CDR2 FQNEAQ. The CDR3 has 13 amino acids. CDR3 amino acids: CASSRGAVYEQYF. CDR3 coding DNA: TGTGCCAGCAGCAGGGGTGCGGTATACGAGCAGTACTTC.

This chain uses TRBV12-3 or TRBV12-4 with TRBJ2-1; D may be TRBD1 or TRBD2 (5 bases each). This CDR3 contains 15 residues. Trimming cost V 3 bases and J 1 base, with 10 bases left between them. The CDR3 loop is CASSFTGPSYNEQFF. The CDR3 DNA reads TGTGCCAGCAGTTTTACGGGACCTTCCTACAATGAGCAGTTCTTC.

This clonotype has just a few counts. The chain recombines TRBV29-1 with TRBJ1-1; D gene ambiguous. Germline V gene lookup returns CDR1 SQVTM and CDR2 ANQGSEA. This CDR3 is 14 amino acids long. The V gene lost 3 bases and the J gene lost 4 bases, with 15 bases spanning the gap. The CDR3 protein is CSVDSSLQSTEAFF. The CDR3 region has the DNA TGCAGCGTTGACTCCTCTCTCCAAAGCACTGAAGCTTTCTTT.

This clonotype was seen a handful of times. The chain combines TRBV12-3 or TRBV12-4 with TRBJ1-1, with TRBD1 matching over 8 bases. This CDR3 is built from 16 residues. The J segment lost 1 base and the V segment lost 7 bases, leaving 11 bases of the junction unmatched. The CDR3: CASTRDRGGRNTEAFF. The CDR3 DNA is TGTGCCAGCACCCGTGACAGGGGAGGAAGGAACACTGAAGCTTTCTTT.

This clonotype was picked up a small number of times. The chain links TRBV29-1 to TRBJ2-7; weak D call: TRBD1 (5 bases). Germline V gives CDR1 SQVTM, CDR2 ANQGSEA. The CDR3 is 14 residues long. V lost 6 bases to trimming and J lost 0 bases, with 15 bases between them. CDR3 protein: CSVSHRLNSYEQYF. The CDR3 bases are TGCAGCGTATCTCACAGGTTGAACTCCTACGAGCAGTACTTC.

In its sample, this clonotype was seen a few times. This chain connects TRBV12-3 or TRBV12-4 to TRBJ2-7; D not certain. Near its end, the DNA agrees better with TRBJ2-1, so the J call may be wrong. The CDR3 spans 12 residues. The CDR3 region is CASTDRMGEQFF. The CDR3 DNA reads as TGTGCCAGCACCGACCGTATGGGTGAGCAGTTCTTC.

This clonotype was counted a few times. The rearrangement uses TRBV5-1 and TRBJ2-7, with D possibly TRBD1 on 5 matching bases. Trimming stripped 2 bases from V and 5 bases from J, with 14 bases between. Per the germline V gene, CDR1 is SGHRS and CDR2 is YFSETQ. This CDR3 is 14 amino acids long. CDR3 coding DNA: TGCGCCAGCAGCTTCCGTACAGGAGACGACGAGCAGTACGTC. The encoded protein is CASSFRTGDDEQYV.

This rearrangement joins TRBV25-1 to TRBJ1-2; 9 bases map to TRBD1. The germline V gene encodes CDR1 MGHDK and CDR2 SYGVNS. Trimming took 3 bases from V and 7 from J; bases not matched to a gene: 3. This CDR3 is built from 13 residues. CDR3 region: CASSDRDRAGYTF. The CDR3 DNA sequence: TGTGCCAGCAGTGACCGGGACAGGGCTGGCTACACCTTC.

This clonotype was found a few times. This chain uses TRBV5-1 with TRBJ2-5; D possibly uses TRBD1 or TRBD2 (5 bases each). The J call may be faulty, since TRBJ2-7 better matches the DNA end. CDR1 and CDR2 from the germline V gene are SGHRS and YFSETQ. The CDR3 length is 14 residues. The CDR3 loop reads CASSSTGTVYEQYF. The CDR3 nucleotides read TGCGCCAGCAGCTCGACCGGGACGGTATACGAGCAGTACTTC.

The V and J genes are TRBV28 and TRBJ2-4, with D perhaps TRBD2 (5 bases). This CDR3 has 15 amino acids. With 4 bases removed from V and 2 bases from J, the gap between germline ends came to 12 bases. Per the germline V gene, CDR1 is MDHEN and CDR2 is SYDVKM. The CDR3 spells CASSSLPGSKNIQYF. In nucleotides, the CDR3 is TGTGCCAGCAGTTCCCTCCCGGGGTCCAAAAACATTCAGTACTTC.

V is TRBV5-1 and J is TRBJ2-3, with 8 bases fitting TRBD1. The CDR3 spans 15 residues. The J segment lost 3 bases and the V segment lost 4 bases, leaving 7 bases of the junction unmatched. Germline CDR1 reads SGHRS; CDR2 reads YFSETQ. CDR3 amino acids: CASSPDRVETDTQYF. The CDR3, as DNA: TGCGCCAGCAGCCCGGACAGGGTGGAGACAGATACGCAGTATTTT.

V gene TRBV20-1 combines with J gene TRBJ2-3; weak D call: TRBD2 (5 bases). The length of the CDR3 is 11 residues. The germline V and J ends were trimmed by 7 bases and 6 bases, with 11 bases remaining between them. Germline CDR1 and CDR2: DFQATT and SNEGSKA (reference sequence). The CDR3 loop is CSVYGKDTQYF. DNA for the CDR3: TGCAGTGTTTACGGGAAGGATACGCAGTATTTT.

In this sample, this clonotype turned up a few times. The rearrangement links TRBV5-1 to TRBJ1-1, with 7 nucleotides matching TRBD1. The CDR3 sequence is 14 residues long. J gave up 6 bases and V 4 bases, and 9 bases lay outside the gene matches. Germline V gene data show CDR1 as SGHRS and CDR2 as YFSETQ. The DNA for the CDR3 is TGCGCCAGCAGCCTAGGGGGCTTTGGCGCTGAAGCTTTCTTT. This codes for CASSLGGFGAEAFF.

CDR3 bases: TGCAGTGCTTCTCCGACTAGCGGGGGCTCCTACGAGCAGTACTTC. This encodes CSASPTSGGSYEQYF. This chain connects TRBV20-1 to TRBJ2-7, with TRBD2 identical over 12 bases. J was trimmed by 0 bases and V by 5 bases; bases with no gene match: 5. Germline CDR1 and CDR2: DFQATT and SNEGSKA (reference sequence). This CDR3 spans 15 amino acids.